The following is a T cell receptor beta chain sequence with its context. This entry is derived from a study of blood T cell repertoires in COVID-19. The overall study: There were acute and convalescent COVID-19 samples, and they came from the United States, Italy and Spain. From T cells, B-cell-depleted T cells, or PBMCs came the material, which was cDNA or gDNA.

This CDR3 is built from 15 residues. Trimming took 0 bases from V and 6 from J, leaving 12 bases between them. Germline V lookup: CDR1 SGDLS, CDR2 YYNGEE. Methods used by the authors: Amplification from reference gene primers served as the basis for estimated nucleated cell counts. Measured with immunoSEQ multiplex PCR; TCRdb has only the in-frame clones, and not every one. V and J calls and clone size are those listed in that table; D and trimming were worked out from the DNA. The table shows a few hundred thousand clones, with approximately 82% occurring only once. Sequences were obtained from peripheral blood. The gene calls are TRBV9 and TRBJ1-4; D might be TRBD1 (5 bases). This TCR was sampled from a man in his sixties who had recovered from COVID-19. The CDR3: CASSVAGSVDEKLFF. The CDR3 nucleotides read TGTGCCAGCAGCGTAGCAGGGTCGGTGGATGAAAAACTGTTTTTT.